These 12 T cell receptor beta chains were all obtained from the same sample, sequenced in a study of regulatory T cells in long-lasting Graves disease. Time point in this sample: persistent/refractory GD, antithyroid drugs over 5 years with positive TRAb. PBMC RNA served as the TCR library source. Researchers made TCR beta libraries by using iRepertoire HTBI primers and running Arm-PCR on CDR3 regions. MiXCR was run by TCRdb on the multiplex PCR reads, yielding one entry per CDR3 protein. The sample carries a few hundred thousand distinct CDR3 sequences, around a quarter recorded once. The material was peripheral blood mononuclear cells (PBMCs), obtained when the disease was refractory, from a patient treated with antithyroid drugs. The receptors shown here come from a female donor with Graves disease.

Ten or more counts support this clonotype. The chain combines TRBV2 with TRBJ2-2, with 7 bases that match TRBD2. This CDR3 has 14 amino acids. J gave up 4 bases and V 7 bases, and 6 bases lay outside the gene matches. The V gene's germline CDR1 is SNHLY and CDR2 FYNNEI. CDR3 amino acids: CASKREGPTGELFF. As DNA, the CDR3 is TGTGCCAGCAAAAGGGAGGGCCCCACCGGGGAGCTGTTTTTT.

A few counts support this clonotype. The V gene is TRBV27, the J gene TRBJ2-7, with 12 bases identical to TRBD2. The V gene's germline CDR1 is MNHEY and CDR2 SMNVEV (reference sequence). V was clipped by 5 bases and J by 5 bases; unmatched bases: 13. The CDR3 covers 17 residues. The CDR3 region is CASSPSLTSGRFHEQYF. The CDR3 region has the DNA TGTGCCAGCAGTCCATCTCTGACTAGCGGGAGATTCCACGAGCAGTACTTC.

V and J are TRBV2 and TRBJ2-7; D call uncertain. Germline V gene data show CDR1 as SNHLY and CDR2 as FYNNEI. Between the trimmed V and J ends, which lost 7 bases and 2 bases, there was a span of 12 bases. CDR3 length equals 13 residues. This chain's CDR3 is CASKVRLTYEQYF. The DNA of the CDR3 is TGTGCCAGCAAGGTGCGGTTGACCTACGAGCAGTACTTC.

This clonotype was seen a few times. This chain uses TRBV7-6 with TRBJ2-5, with D perhaps assigned TRBD1 or TRBD2 (5 bases each). The CDR3 is made up of 16 amino acids. In germline, CDR1 is SGHVS, CDR2 FNYEAQ. V lost 4 bases, J lost 2 bases, and 17 bases lay in between. The CDR3 nucleotides are TGTGCCAGCAGCTCAAACCCTGGGACGGCACAAGAGACCCAGTACTTC. Translated: CASSSNPGTAQETQYF.

This rearrangement joins TRBV29-1 to TRBJ1-3; tentatively, D is TRBD1 (6 bases). V lost 7 bases and J 0 bases, leaving 16 bases between the germline ends. The CDR3 totals 15 residues. CDR1 and CDR2 (germline): SQVTM, ANQGSEA. The CDR3 spells CSAREQGLSGNTIYF. The CDR3 DNA is TGCAGCGCCCGGGAACAGGGCCTCTCTGGAAACACCATATATTTT.

This clonotype was seen repeatedly, ten times or more. The chain links TRBV2 to TRBJ2-7, with D unresolved. CDR3 length equals 12 residues. Germline-derived CDR1 and CDR2 are SNHLY and FYNNEI. Trimming removed 6 bases at V and 2 bases at J, with 8 bases between. CDR3 region: CASSQSAYEQYF. In DNA, the CDR3 is TGTGCCAGCAGCCAGAGTGCCTACGAGCAGTACTTC.

V and J are TRBV3-1 and TRBJ1-2; D remains ambiguous. The CDR3 is 14 amino acids. CDR1 and CDR2 from the germline V gene are LGHDT and YNNKEL (reference sequence). Between the trimmed V and J ends, which lost 2 bases and 5 bases, there was a span of 12 bases. The CDR3 nucleotides are TGTGCCAGCAGCCAATTGTCTGGGAGGTATGGCTACACCTTC. Translating it yields CASSQLSGRYGYTF.

The chain combines TRBV10-2 with TRBJ2-7; 8 nucleotides align to TRBD2. Trimming cost V 3 bases and J 7 bases; bases outside gene matches: 14. The V gene's germline CDR1 is WSHSY and CDR2 SAAADI. The CDR3 has 16 amino acids. DNA of the CDR3: TGCGCCAGCAGTGACCATGGCGGGACTAGGACCCGGGAGCAGTACTTC. Encoded protein: CASSDHGGTRTREQYF.

The CDR3 DNA reads TGTGCCACCAGCAGAGACACGGAACCGGGACAGGGTGGCTATGGCTACACCTTC. Protein product: CATSRDTEPGQGGYGYTF. This chain links TRBV15 with TRBJ1-2; the match to TRBD1 covers 9 bases. Germline-derived CDR1 and CDR2 are LNHNV and YYDKDF (reference sequence). The V segment lost 0 bases and the J segment 4 bases; nucleotides outside the gene matches: 12. This CDR3 is built from 18 residues. The variable domain in full, with the rest retrieved from reference TRBV15 and TRBJ1-2, is DAMVIQNPRYQVTQFGKPVTLSCSQTLNHNVMYWYQQKSSQAPKLLFHYYDKDFNNEADTPDNFQSRRPNTSFCFLDIRSPGLGDTAMYLCATSRDTEPGQGGYGYTFGSGTRLTVV.

The chain recombines TRBV3-1 with TRBJ1-6, with D possibly being TRBD1 (6 bases). This CDR3 has 16 amino acids. Germline V lookup: CDR1 LGHDT, CDR2 YNNKEL (reference sequence). V lost 1 base and J 6 bases, leaving 13 bases between the germline ends. CDR3 DNA: TGTGCCAGCAGCCAAGTCTTCGGACAGACTAATTCACCCCTCCACTTT. The encoded protein is CASSQVFGQTNSPLHF.

This clonotype was observed a handful of times. This chain joins TRBV5-1 and TRBJ1-5; 9 bases line up with TRBD1. CDR1 and CDR2 from the germline V gene are SGHRS and YFSETQ. The CDR3 has 16 amino acids. The J segment lost 1 base and the V segment lost 7 bases, leaving 9 bases of the junction unmatched. The CDR3: CASPGGDRESNQPQHF. The CDR3, as DNA: TGCGCCAGCCCCGGAGGGGACAGGGAAAGCAATCAGCCCCAGCATTTT.

This chain links TRBV5-6 with TRBJ1-2; D perhaps matches TRBD1 (5 bases). CDR1 and CDR2 (germline): SGHDT, YYEEEE. This CDR3 spans 14 amino acids. Trimming left V 1 base short and J 4 bases short, with 11 bases between. The chain's CDR3 is CASSLSGTPYGYTF. The CDR3 region has the DNA TGTGCCAGCAGCTTGTCCGGGACCCCCTATGGCTACACCTTC.